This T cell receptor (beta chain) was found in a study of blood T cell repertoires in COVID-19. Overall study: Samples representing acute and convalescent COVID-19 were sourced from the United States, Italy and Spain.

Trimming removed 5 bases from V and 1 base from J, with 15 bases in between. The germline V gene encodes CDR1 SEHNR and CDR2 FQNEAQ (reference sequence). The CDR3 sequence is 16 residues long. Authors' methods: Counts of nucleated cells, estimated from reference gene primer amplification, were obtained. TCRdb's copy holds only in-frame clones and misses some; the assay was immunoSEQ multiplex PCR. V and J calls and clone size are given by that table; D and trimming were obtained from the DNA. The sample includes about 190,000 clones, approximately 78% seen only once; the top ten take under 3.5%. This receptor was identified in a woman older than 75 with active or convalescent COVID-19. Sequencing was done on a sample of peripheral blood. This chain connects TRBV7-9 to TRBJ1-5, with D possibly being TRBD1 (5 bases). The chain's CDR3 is CASSRDGHASNQPQHF. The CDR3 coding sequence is TGTGCCAGCAGCAGAGATGGACATGCCAGCAATCAGCCCCAGCATTTT.